The clone carrying this T cell receptor beta chain was found a few times. What it binds is not known. TCRdb re-called the 5' RACE reads through MiXCR, storing one row per CDR3 protein. The sample contains 200,000 to 300,000 distinct CDR3 sequences, approximately 24% of which appear only once. This record belongs to a study of CD8 T cells in ankylosing spondylitis. Overall study findings and caveats: There was a TCR beta motif, made of roughly eight highly homologous variants, that appeared characteristic of ankylosing spondylitis blood. Disease-linked clones reportedly concentrated significantly in matched ankylosing spondylitis synovial fluid.

CDR1 is DFQATT, CDR2 SNEGSKA, per germline (reference sequence). The V end lost 4 bases, the J end lost 11 bases, and 15 bases lay between the germline ends. CDR3 length: 12 residues. The TCR comes from a male donor with ankylosing spondylitis or in good health (not recorded which). The chain has TRBV20-1 and TRBJ2-1; D not resolved. The sequencing input was blood, either unsorted or a sorted T cell fraction (not recorded which). CDR3 in DNA: TGCAGTGCTACCAACCGGGCAGGCAAGCAGTTCTTC. Amino acids: CSATNRAGKQFF.